Listed below are T cell receptor beta chains from one sample, sequenced in a study of chemoradiotherapy in HPV16-positive cancers. Profiling relied on immunoSEQ multiplex PCR, and the TCRdb table lists in-frame clones only, not all of them. The data show some 32,000 clones, around 88% seen once. The sequences come from blood, collected from a patient who underwent chemoradiotherapy. Receptors originate from a human donor with HPV-associated anogenital cancer. Each CDR3 is given with its conserved first and last residue. D genes are given only for firm matches. Size values are once, few and many counts, or a class for expanded clones, and some rows have none.

V: TRBV19
D: TRBD1
size: NA
J: TRBJ1-4
DNA: TGTGCCAGTAGTTTCCGGACAGGCAGTAATGAAAAACTGTTTTTT
CDR3: CASSFRTGSNEKLFF

V: TRBV10-3
D: NA
size: NA
J: TRBJ1-4
DNA: TGTGCCATCAGCTTAGGAGTAGGCGAAAAACTGTTTTTT
CDR3: CAISLGVGEKLFF

V: TRBV9
D: NA
size: NA
J: TRBJ2-7
DNA: TGTGCCAGCGGAGATAGGTACGAGCAGTACTTC
CDR3: CASGDRYEQYF

V: TRBV27
D: TRBD2
size: NA
J: TRBJ2-5
DNA: TGTGCCAGCAGTAATACCGGGACTAGCGGGACACCTCAAGAGACCCAGTACTTC
CDR3: CASSNTGTSGTPQETQYF

V: TRBV11-2
D: NA
size: NA
J: TRBJ2-3
DNA: TGTGCCAGCAGCTTAGGGCTTACTAGCACAGATACGCAGTATTTT
CDR3: CASSLGLTSTDTQYF

V: TRBV7-2
D: TRBD1
size: NA
J: TRBJ1-2
DNA: TGTGCCAGCAACCAGCGGACAGGGGAGGGATGGGGCTACACCTTC
CDR3: CASNQRTGEGWGYTF

V: TRBV2
D: TRBD1
size: NA
J: TRBJ1-2
DNA: TGTGCCAGCAGCGCCGGGACAGGGAGGGATGGCTACACCTTC
CDR3: CASSAGTGRDGYTF

V: TRBV4-2
D: NA
size: NA
J: TRBJ1-6
DNA: TGTGCCAGCAGCCTCCACACCCCGGTTAATTCACCCCTCCACTTT
CDR3: CASSLHTPVNSPLHF

V: TRBV7-3
D: NA
size: NA
J: TRBJ2-7
DNA: TGTGCCAGCAGCTTATGGCAGGGAGCCTACGAGCAGTACTTC
CDR3: CASSLWQGAYEQYF

V: TRBV21-1
D: NA
size: few
J: TRBJ2-7
DNA: TGTGCCAGCGGGGGGGAGCAGTACTTC
CDR3: CASGGEQYF

V: TRBV5-1
D: NA
size: NA
J: TRBJ1-2
DNA: TGCGCCAGCAGCTTGGGCGGGGCTGGTAGTGGCTACACCTTC
CDR3: CASSLGGAGSGYTF

V: TRBV4-2
D: TRBD2
size: NA
J: TRBJ2-5
DNA: TGTGCCAGCAGCCTCCTCCAAGCGGGAGGCCTTCCAGAGACCCAGTACTTC
CDR3: CASSLLQAGGLPETQYF

V: TRBV2
D: NA
size: NA
J: TRBJ2-7
DNA: TGTGCCAGCAGTGAACTTAGGACAGCCTACGAGCAGTACTTC
CDR3: CASSELRTAYEQYF

V: TRBV28
D: TRBD1
size: NA
J: TRBJ1-5
DNA: TGTGCCAGCAGTTGGCGACAGGGAACCCAGCCCCAGCATTTT
CDR3: CASSWRQGTQPQHF

V: TRBV6-1
D: NA
size: NA
J: TRBJ1-2
DNA: TGTGCCAGCAGGACCGTAGGGGGGGTTAGCAATGGCTACACCTTC
CDR3: CASRTVGGVSNGYTF

V: TRBV7-3
D: TRBD1
size: NA
J: TRBJ1-6
DNA: TGTGCCAGCAGCCTAAAACCGACAGGGGGAGGCTCACCCCTCCACTTT
CDR3: CASSLKPTGGGSPLHF

V: TRBV28
D: NA
size: NA
J: TRBJ1-6
DNA: TGTGCCAGCAAGGGGCGACAGACTTATAATTCACCCCTCCACTTT
CDR3: CASKGRQTYNSPLHF

V: TRBV7-8
D: NA
size: once
J: TRBJ2-3
DNA: TGTGCCAGCAGCTGGAGCGTTAGCACAGATACGCAGTATTTT
CDR3: CASSWSVSTDTQYF

V: TRBV5-1
D: TRBD1
size: NA
J: TRBJ1-2
DNA: TGCGCCAGCAGCTTGGAACAGGGGGGGAGCTACACCTTC
CDR3: CASSLEQGGSYTF

V: TRBV11-1
D: NA
size: NA
J: TRBJ1-1
DNA: TGTGCCAGCAGCGACCTTTTAATGGAAGCTTTCTTT
CDR3: CASSDLLMEAFF

V: TRBV21-1
D: NA
size: NA
J: TRBJ2-3
DNA: TGTGCCAGCAGCAAGCGTAGCGGTAGCACAGATACGCAGTATTTT
CDR3: CASSKRSGSTDTQYF

V: TRBV5-1
D: TRBD1
size: NA
J: TRBJ2-1
DNA: TGCGCCAGCAGCTTGGGACAGGGTTTTACGAATGAGCAGTTCTTC
CDR3: CASSLGQGFTNEQFF

V: TRBV7-2
D: NA
size: NA
J: TRBJ1-4
DNA: TGTGCCAGCAGGTCGGGAGGAGCAACTAATGAAAAACTGTTTTTT
CDR3: CASRSGGATNEKLFF